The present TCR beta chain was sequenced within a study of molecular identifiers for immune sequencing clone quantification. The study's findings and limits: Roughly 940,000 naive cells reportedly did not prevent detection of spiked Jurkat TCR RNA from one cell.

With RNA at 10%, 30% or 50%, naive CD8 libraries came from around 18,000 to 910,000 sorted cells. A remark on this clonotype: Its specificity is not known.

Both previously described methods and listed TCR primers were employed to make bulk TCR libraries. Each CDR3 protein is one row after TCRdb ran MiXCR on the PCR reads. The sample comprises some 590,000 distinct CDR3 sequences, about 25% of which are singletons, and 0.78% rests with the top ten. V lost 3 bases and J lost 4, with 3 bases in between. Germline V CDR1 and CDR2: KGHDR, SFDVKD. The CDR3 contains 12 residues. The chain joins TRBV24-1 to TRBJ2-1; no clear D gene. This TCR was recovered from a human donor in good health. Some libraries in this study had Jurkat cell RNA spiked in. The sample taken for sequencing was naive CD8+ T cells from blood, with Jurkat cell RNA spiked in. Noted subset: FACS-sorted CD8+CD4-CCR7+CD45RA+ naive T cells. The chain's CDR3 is CATSDQYNEQFF. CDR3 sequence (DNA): TGTGCCACCAGTGATCAGTACAATGAGCAGTTCTTC.